Many counts were recorded for the clone carrying this T cell receptor beta chain. The antigen is undetermined. This entry is derived from a study of T-cell reconstitution after alpha-beta-depleted transplantation in children. Whole-study results and caveats: T-cell counts and diversity at one year post-transplant came mainly from newly produced T cells. The high TCRbeta diversity at day 60 in some patients came from surviving recipient T cells and thymic progenitors. In patients about two months after transplant, alpha-beta T cells reportedly arose from several hundred expanded graft clones.

V was clipped by 4 bases and J by 0 bases, with 11 bases between them. CDR3 length equals 15 residues. Germline V CDR1 and CDR2: SGHRS, YFSETQ. Unique molecular identifiers were built into the TCRbeta library. MiXCR, run by TCRdb on the PCR reads, gives a single entry per CDR3 protein. This table has roughly 670,000 distinct CDR3 sequences, around 13% appearing once. The sequencing used PBMCs, collected before TCRalphabeta/CD19-depleted stem cell transplant. The chain links TRBV5-1 to TRBJ2-1, with D unresolved. This TCR came from a girl aged 2-9 years with congenital amegakaryocytic thrombocytopenia, due to receive a stem cell transplant. CDR3 bases: TGCGCCAGCAGCCTCTCCTATGGCTCCTACAATGAGCAGTTCTTC. Translating gives CASSLSYGSYNEQFF.